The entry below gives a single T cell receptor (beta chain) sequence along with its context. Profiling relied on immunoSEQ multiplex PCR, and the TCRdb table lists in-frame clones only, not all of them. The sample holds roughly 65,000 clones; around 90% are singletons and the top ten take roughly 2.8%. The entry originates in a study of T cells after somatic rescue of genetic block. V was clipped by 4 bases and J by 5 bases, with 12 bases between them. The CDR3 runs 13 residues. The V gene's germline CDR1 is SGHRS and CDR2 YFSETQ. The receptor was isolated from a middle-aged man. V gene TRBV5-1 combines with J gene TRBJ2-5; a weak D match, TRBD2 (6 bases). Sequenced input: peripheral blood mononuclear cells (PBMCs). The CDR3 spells CASSLEGWETQYF. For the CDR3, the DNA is TGCGCCAGCAGCCTGGAGGGATGGGAGACCCAGTACTTC.